A single sample is the source of the 30 T cell receptor beta chains below, sequenced in a study of blood T cell repertoires in COVID-19. Method: immunoSEQ multiplex PCR; TCRdb's copy keeps in-frame clones and lacks some. The data contain 250,000 to 300,000 clones, approximately 87% of them singletons. Material: peripheral blood. The receptors here all came from a woman aged 25 to 39 with COVID-19, enrolled during active disease.

This clone was detected only once. The chain employs TRBV11-2 and TRBJ2-3; TRBD2 might be the D (6 bases). Germline loops: CDR1 SGHAT, CDR2 FQNNGV. The CDR3 loop spans 15 amino acids. V lost 0 bases and J lost 5, with 12 bases in between. CDR3 coding DNA: TGTGCCAGCAGCTTAGATCCCGGGGGTAGAGATACGCAGTATTTT. Translating it yields CASSLDPGGRDTQYF.

V and J are TRBV5-8 and TRBJ1-4; possible D gene TRBD1, 6 bases. The V gene lost 6 bases and the J gene lost 4 bases, with 19 bases spanning the gap. Germline CDR1 is SGHTS and CDR2 is YDEGEE. The CDR3 loop spans 16 amino acids. Here the CDR3 reads CASTEEGGRVNEKLFF. CDR3 coding DNA: TGTGCCAGCACAGAGGAGGGGGGGCGGGTTAATGAAAAACTGTTTTTT.

A few counts support this clone. The chain carries TRBV11-2 and TRBJ2-7; TRBD2 aligns across 12 bases. CDR3 size: 17 residues. V lost 0 bases and J lost 3; bases outside the gene matches: 6. The germline V gene encodes CDR1 SGHAT and CDR2 FQNNGV. The CDR3 DNA reads TGTGCCAGCAGCTTAGACCTAGCGGGGGGGAGGAGCTACGAGCAGTACTTC. Protein product: CASSLDLAGGRSYEQYF.

This clone was observed a few times. The chain links TRBV7-9 to TRBJ2-7; tentative D call: TRBD1 (5 bases). V shed 5 bases and J shed 1 base, with 12 bases lying between them. The germline V gene encodes CDR1 SEHNR and CDR2 FQNEAQ (reference sequence). The CDR3 is 14 residues long. The DNA of the CDR3 is TGTGCCAGCAGCCATGTTGACAGATCCTACGAGCAGTACTTC. It specifies CASSHVDRSYEQYF. Full variable domain (missing parts from reference TRBV7-9 and TRBJ2-7): DTGVSQNPRHKITKRGQNVTFRCDPISEHNRLYWYRQTLGQGPEFLTYFQNEAQLEKSRLLSDRFSAERPKGSFSTLEIQRTEQGDSAMYLCASSHVDRSYEQYFGPGTRLTVT.

The V call is TRBV4-2, the J call TRBJ2-7, with TRBD1 as a possible D gene (7 bases). The CDR3 loop spans 21 amino acids. The ends were cut back, 7 bases at V and 4 bases at J, with 38 bases in the middle. CDR1 is LGHNA, CDR2 YNFKEQ, per germline. CDR3 region: CASTPSGFGKGAGQNPYEQYF. In nucleotides, the CDR3 is TGTGCCAGCACCCCCTCCGGGTTTGGAAAGGGGGCGGGACAGAACCCTTACGAGCAGTACTTC.

The genes are TRBV2 and TRBJ2-7, with a tentative D call TRBD1 (6 bases). This CDR3 has 15 residues. Trimming cost V 2 bases and J 0 bases, with 11 bases left between them. CDR1 SNHLY and CDR2 FYNNEI come from the germline V gene. The CDR3: CASSEQGFGSYEQYF. In DNA, the CDR3 is TGTGCCAGCAGTGAACAGGGGTTCGGCTCCTACGAGCAGTACTTC.

V is TRBV27 and J is TRBJ1-3; D remains unclear. There are 14 residues in the CDR3. The V end was cut by 5 bases, the J end by 0 bases, with 8 bases between. CDR1 and CDR2 (germline): MNHEY, SMNVEV (reference sequence). CDR3 bases: TGTGCCAGCAGTCTAAAACCCTCTGGAAACACCATATATTTT. Protein sequence: CASSLKPSGNTIYF.

J is TRBJ1-5 and V is TRBV4-1; no clear D. V lost 1 base and J 2 bases, leaving 12 bases between the germline ends. Per the germline V gene, CDR1 is MGHRA and CDR2 is YSYEKL. This CDR3 region has 16 residues. The CDR3 bases are TGCGCCAGCAGCCAAGTAGCCCTCGCTCGCAATCAGCCCCAGCATTTT. Amino acids: CASSQVALARNQPQHF.

The rearrangement uses TRBV27 and TRBJ2-3; the D is unclear. Germline-derived CDR1 and CDR2 are MNHEY and SMNVEV (reference sequence). The CDR3 totals 14 residues. Trimming pared 9 bases from V and 4 bases from J, leaving 17 bases between. The CDR3 loop is CARRSAQEADTQYF. CDR3 sequence (DNA): TGTGCCAGACGGTCTGCACAAGAGGCAGATACGCAGTATTTT.

In its sample, this clone was seen once. V is TRBV28 and J is TRBJ1-3; D might be TRBD1 (5 bases). Germline CDR1 reads MDHEN; CDR2 reads SYDVKM. V was shortened by 6 bases and J by 0 bases, with 12 bases between the two germline ends. This CDR3 spans 15 amino acids. The CDR3 bases are TGTGCCAGCAGCAGGGCTTCCTACTCTGGAAACACCATATATTTT. Translating it yields CASSRASYSGNTIYF.

This clone was picked up a small number of times. The rearrangement uses TRBV7-9 and TRBJ2-1; no firm D call. CDR1 and CDR2 from the germline V gene are SEHNR and FQNEAQ (reference sequence). The length of the CDR3 is 12 residues. Trimming removed 1 base from V and 8 bases from J, with 6 bases in between. The DNA of the CDR3 is TGTGCCAGCAGCTTAGTCCGGGATGAGCAGTTCTTC. It specifies CASSLVRDEQFF.

The chain employs TRBV27 and TRBJ2-5; 7 bases match TRBD2. The V gene's germline CDR1 is MNHEY and CDR2 SMNVEV (reference sequence). The CDR3 sequence is 16 residues long. Unmatched junction bases numbered 6, after V lost 2 bases and J lost 0 bases. The CDR3 region is CASSLGGGTYQETQYF. The CDR3 DNA follows: TGTGCCAGCAGTTTAGGGGGGGGTACGTACCAAGAGACCCAGTACTTC.

The gene calls are TRBV19 and TRBJ2-2, with TRBD1 matching 8 bases. This CDR3 is built from 15 residues. The V gene end was trimmed by 3 bases and the J gene end by 6 bases; junction bases not matched to a gene: 6. The V gene's germline CDR1 is LNHDA and CDR2 SQIVND (reference sequence). This CDR3 is CASSIRTGIAGELFF. For the CDR3, the DNA is TGTGCCAGTAGTATTAGGACAGGGATCGCCGGGGAGCTGTTTTTT.

The rearrangement joins TRBV5-6 to TRBJ2-1; D is perhaps TRBD1 (5 bases). The CDR3 length is 16 residues. Between the trimmed V and J ends, which lost 0 bases and 6 bases, there was a span of 16 bases. The germline CDR1 and CDR2 sequences are SGHDT and YYEEEE. CDR3 region: CASSLVGALVGNEQFF. CDR3 in DNA: TGTGCCAGCAGCTTGGTTGGGGCCCTAGTCGGCAATGAGCAGTTCTTC.

The rearrangement links TRBV11-2 to TRBJ2-1; 8 nucleotides line up with TRBD2. CDR1 is SGHAT, CDR2 FQNNGV, per germline. This CDR3 has 16 residues. With V trimmed by 3 bases and J by 7 bases, 11 bases remained unmatched. CDR3 bases: TGTGCCAGCAGCTTCTGGTCGGGGGGACTAGGGAATGAGCAGTTCTTC. Translating it yields CASSFWSGGLGNEQFF.

The chain links TRBV5-1 to TRBJ2-5; D is perhaps TRBD1 (6 bases). Trimming stripped 0 bases from V and 8 bases from J, with 11 bases between. CDR3 size: 13 residues. Looked up from germline, CDR1 is SGHRS and CDR2 is YFSETQ. The DNA of the CDR3 is TGCGCCAGCAGCTTGGCCGGCAGGGGTACCCAGTACTTC. Translating it yields CASSLAGRGTQYF.

This CDR3 is CASSLVGRGQYNEQFF. Here the CDR3 DNA reads TGTGCCAGCAGCTTAGTAGGTAGGGGGCAATACAATGAGCAGTTCTTC. J is TRBJ2-1 and V is TRBV7-9; 7 bases agree with TRBD1. Germline loops: CDR1 SEHNR, CDR2 FQNEAQ (reference sequence). The CDR3 runs to 16 residues. Losses at the gene ends were 1 base for V and 4 bases for J; bases not matched to a gene: 7.

V is TRBV4-1 and J is TRBJ2-7; D might be TRBD1 (6 bases). V was shortened by 4 bases and J by 3 bases, with 10 bases between the two germline ends. Germline assignment: CDR1 MGHRA and CDR2 YSYEKL. The CDR3 covers 13 residues. CDR3 residues: CASSLRDNYEQYF. The CDR3, as DNA: TGCGCCAGCAGCCTTCGGGACAACTACGAGCAGTACTTC.

This clone was counted once. This chain connects TRBV5-4 to TRBJ1-2; maybe TRBD1 (6 bases). Trimming left V 4 bases short and J 10 bases short, with 20 bases between. The CDR3 spans 14 residues. The germline gives CDR1 SGHNT, CDR2 YYREEE (reference sequence). In DNA form, the CDR3 reads TGTGCCAGCAGCCCGAGTCAGGGACACTCAAACTACACCTTC. It is translated as CASSPSQGHSNYTF.

The table lists this clone with a count of one. The CDR3 reads CASSPLKTSGTDTQYF. The CDR3 DNA follows: TGTGCCAGCAGCCCCCTAAAGACTAGCGGTACAGATACGCAGTATTTT. The chain is built from TRBV5-6 and TRBJ2-3; TRBD2 matches 9 bases. The CDR3 runs 16 residues. V gave up 4 bases and J gave up 3 bases; unmatched junction bases: 9. Germline V gene data show CDR1 as SGHDT and CDR2 as YYEEEE.

The chain has TRBV4-1 and TRBJ1-4; 7 bases map to TRBD1. The trim removed 1 base at V and 7 bases at J, leaving 6 bases unmatched. Germline V gives CDR1 MGHRA, CDR2 YSYEKL. The CDR3 contains 15 residues. The CDR3 sequence is CASSQGQGVGEKLFF. The CDR3 DNA reads TGCGCCAGCAGCCAAGGTCAGGGGGTTGGTGAAAAACTGTTTTTT.

The chain has TRBV27 and TRBJ2-2; D is undetermined. From germline, CDR1 is MNHEY and CDR2 SMNVEV (reference sequence). The CDR3 covers 13 residues. Trimming shortened V by 3 bases and J by 1 base, and 3 bases separated the two germline ends. In DNA, the CDR3 is TGTGCCAGCAGTTTCTTGAACACCGGGGAGCTGTTTTTT. It encodes CASSFLNTGELFF.

The CDR3 reads CAIKGAPNYGYTF. The CDR3 DNA reads TGTGCCATCAAGGGGGCGCCTAACTATGGCTACACCTTC. The V gene is TRBV6-5, the J gene TRBJ1-2, with 7 bases lining up with TRBD1. The V gene end was trimmed by 10 bases and the J gene end by 0 bases; junction bases not matched to a gene: 5. The CDR3 totals 13 residues. Germline V gene data show CDR1 as MNHEY and CDR2 as SVGAGI.

The chain is built from TRBV3-1 (or the pseudogene TRBV3-2) and TRBJ2-7; weak D call: TRBD2 (5 bases). This CDR3 is built from 12 residues. CDR1 and CDR2 from the germline V gene are LGHDT and YNNKEL (reference sequence). Trimming removed 5 bases at V and 8 bases at J, with 13 bases between. The CDR3 DNA reads TGTGCCAGCAGCGACGCAGCGGAAAAGCAGTACTTC. Protein sequence: CASSDAAEKQYF.

The chain links TRBV5-6 to TRBJ1-1, with D unclear. The CDR3 covers 12 residues. V lost 4 bases, J lost 6 bases, and 10 bases lay in between. The V gene's germline CDR1 is SGHDT and CDR2 YYEEEE. CDR3 bases: TGTGCCAGCAGCCCCGGACTTTCTGAAGCTTTCTTT. Its translation: CASSPGLSEAFF.

This chain joins TRBV2 and TRBJ1-5, with 7 bases matching TRBD1. The CDR3 runs to 13 residues. The germline gives CDR1 SNHLY, CDR2 FYNNEI. The junction had 3 bases not matched to a gene; V was cut back by 6 bases and J by 4 bases. The CDR3 DNA is TGTGCCAGCAGGAGACAGGGAAATCAGCCCCAGCATTTT. This sequence encodes CASRRQGNQPQHF.

This chain joins TRBV3-1 (or the pseudogene TRBV3-2) and TRBJ1-5, with D perhaps matching TRBD1 (5 bases). The CDR3 has 14 amino acids. Trimming shortened V by 0 bases and J by 9 bases, and 12 bases separated the two germline ends. In germline, CDR1 is LGHDT, CDR2 YNNKEL (reference sequence). DNA of the CDR3: TGTGCCAGCAGCCAAGATCCAGGGCAAGGGCCCCAGCATTTT. Residues: CASSQDPGQGPQHF.

This clone was observed a few times. The chain carries TRBV5-1 and TRBJ1-3; D unclear. V lost 4 bases to trimming and J lost 0 bases, with 14 bases between them. The CDR3 has 16 residues. Germline V gene lookup returns CDR1 SGHRS and CDR2 YFSETQ. CDR3 DNA: TGCGCCAGCAGCCTAGAGGTCTTAGGCTCTGGAAACACCATATATTTT. Its protein product is CASSLEVLGSGNTIYF.

The rearrangement uses TRBV10-1 and TRBJ1-1; no clear D. The CDR3 spans 12 residues. Germline V gives CDR1 WNHNN, CDR2 SYGVQD (reference sequence). The V end lost 4 bases, the J end lost 8 bases, and 11 bases lay between the germline ends. CDR3 amino acids: CASSGEEWEAFF. The DNA of the CDR3 is TGCGCCAGCAGTGGAGAAGAGTGGGAAGCTTTCTTT.

The chain uses TRBV5-1 and TRBJ2-4; TRBD1 is a possible D gene (5 bases). V was trimmed by 0 bases and J by 2 bases, leaving 12 bases between them. The CDR3 loop spans 16 amino acids. Germline lookup yields CDR1 SGHRS and CDR2 YFSETQ. The CDR3 protein is CASSLEPQGTKNIQYF. For the CDR3, the DNA is TGCGCCAGCAGCTTGGAACCTCAGGGTACCAAAAACATTCAGTACTTC. The complete variable domain, with remaining parts taken from reference TRBV5-1 and TRBJ2-4, reads KAGVTQTPRYLIKTRGQQVTLSCSPISGHRSVSWYQQTPGQGLQFLFEYFSETQRNKGNFPGRFSGRQFSNSRSEMNVSTLELGDSALYLCASSLEPQGTKNIQYFGAGTRLSVL.